The entry that follows covers one TCR beta chain sequence. Its antigen is currently not known. No clone much larger than this one lies a single base away; base qualities are absent. The collaborating institutions used their own protocols to collect whole blood in K2EDTA tubes. For TCRbeta analysis, collaborators shipped samples in one of three forms: frozen whole blood, isolated PBMCs, or DNA extracted from either of those sample types. TCRbeta CDR3 regions were amplified from genomic DNA using the immunoSEQ Assay, a bias-controlled multiplex PCR. In the original analysis: The number of nucleated cells in each sample was estimated from the amplification of reference gene primers within the assay. To quantify the absolute abundance of each unique TCRbeta CDR3 rearrangement, sequence reads were collapsed and filtered. Productive Simpson clonality was computed per sample as the square root of Simpson's diversity index over productive rearrangements. The source is immuneACCESS, and TCRdb retained only in-frame sequences with V and J called. Part of the clones is not carried over; for the studies checked, unresolved V genes explain less than half of this, and the remainder is unexplained. V and J calls and clone size are copied from that table; D and trimming were computed from the DNA. The sample data list 150,000 to 170,000 clones, and roughly 83% of these were observed just once. The top ten clones comprise less than 30% of the sample.

These data come from a study of blood T cell repertoires in COVID-19 (dated by TCRdb to between 2020 and 2021). With regard to the full study: Samples from collaborators originated in the United States, Italy and Spain and spanned both the acute and convalescent phases of COVID-19. The samples were drawn from the first 160 participants of the ongoing ImmuneRACE study and from 1,254 subjects provided by 6 global collaborators. Where available, HLA class I and class II types were obtained from metadata supplied by the sample provider rather than from assay-based typing. The sample metadata nearly always contained a de-identified subject ID, COVID-19 status, age in years and sex. The material from the prospective study consisted of cDNA or gDNA derived from T cells, B-cell-depleted T cells, or PBMCs. Subjects who had been exposed to COVID-19, were actively infected with it, or had recovered from it provided the deeply sampled blood TCRbeta repertoires that made up the dataset. The repertoires were released in a freely available public database intended as a resource for research on the immune response to SARS-CoV-2. Summary of the overall study and its limitations: Clinical and demographic metadata were provided uncurated, with the amount varying by source and participant.

V sheds 3 bases and J sheds 4 bases, leaving 10 bases between their ends. Including the terminal cysteine and phenylalanine, the CDR3 comprises 13 residues. CDR3 DNA is the only sequence kept; it has 39 bases, read in frame from the first base. CDR1 and CDR2 are drawn from the germline V gene: SGHAT, FQNNGV. The sequenced sample consisted of peripheral blood. This receptor was identified in a woman between 55 and 75 years old with acute or convalescent COVID-19. This receptor chain uses TRBV11-2 and TRBJ2-7; TRBD1 is possibly the D segment (5 matching bases). Here is the DNA: TGTGCCAGCAGCTTTAGGGGTAGTTACGAGCAGTACTTC. It codes for CASSFRGSYEQYF.